The 18 T cell receptor beta chains below come from one sample, sequenced in a study of Ad26.COV2.S vaccination and SARS-CoV-2 variants (dated by TCRdb to the early 2020s). The treatment or condition label on this specimen signifies: about 20 received Ad26.COV2.S at low or high dose, single or two shots; 5 received placebo; per-sample allocation not given. Repertoires of vaccine and placebo recipients were sequenced from samples collected on day 63 after the first injection. Libraries were prepared through the immunoSEQ multiplex PCR assay. TCRdb's version of the immuneACCESS table is confined to in-frame rearrangements and falls short of the full clone set. An unresolved V gene accounts for under half of the shortfall where checked; the remainder is of unknown origin. This sample holds 330,000 or so clones; 75% to 90% were observed only once. The ten largest clones represent approximately 5% of the sample.

The material sequenced was peripheral blood, taken in a trial of Ad26.COV2.S vaccine versus placebo. The origin of the receptors is a person between 18 and 60 years old who received the Ad26.COV2.S COVID-19 vaccine or a placebo.

The V and J genes are TRBV5-1 and TRBJ2-1, with no clear D. V lost 2 bases to trimming and J lost 7 bases, with 4 bases between them. CDR1 and CDR2 from the germline V gene are SGHRS and YFSETQ. This CDR3 region has 11 residues. The CDR3 spells CASSLGNEQFF. CDR3 bases: TGCGCCAGCAGCTTAGGGAATGAGCAGTTCTTC.

This chain connects TRBV5-5 to TRBJ2-3; 9 bases align to TRBD2. After removal of 2 bases from V and 7 bases from J, the junction contained 17 bases not matched to a gene. The CDR3 totals 18 residues. CDR1 and CDR2 (germline): SGHKS, YYEKEE (reference sequence). The CDR3 region has the DNA TGTGCCAGCAGCTTCTGGGGTAGCGGGAGCCCGGGGGTAAATACGCAGTATTTT. The encoded protein is CASSFWGSGSPGVNTQYF.

V gene TRBV6-2 or TRBV6-3 combines with J gene TRBJ2-2; no clear D gene. V was pared by 2 bases and J by 4 bases, with 8 bases between. In germline, CDR1 is MNHEY, CDR2 SVGEGT. This CDR3 region has 14 residues. The CDR3 sequence: CASSYPGTTGELFF. As DNA, the CDR3 is TGTGCCAGCAGTTACCCCGGAACCACCGGGGAGCTGTTTTTT.

The rearrangement joins TRBV5-1 to TRBJ1-1; no clear D. The germline V gene has CDR1 SGHRS and CDR2 YFSETQ. The V end was cut by 4 bases, the J end by 0 bases, with 10 bases between. This CDR3 has 14 amino acids. CDR3 protein: CASSRLQVNTEAFF. The CDR3 DNA reads as TGCGCCAGCAGCCGTCTTCAGGTGAACACTGAAGCTTTCTTT.

This clone is a singleton in its sample. The chain combines TRBV5-6 with TRBJ1-1; TRBD1 might be the D (5 bases). Trimming took 4 bases from V and 1 from J, leaving 14 bases between them. CDR1 and CDR2 from the germline V gene are SGHDT and YYEEEE. The CDR3 is made up of 15 amino acids. The CDR3 spells CASSKRTSWNTEAFF. For the CDR3, the DNA is TGTGCCAGCAGCAAAAGGACAAGCTGGAACACTGAAGCTTTCTTT. Supplemented by reference TRBV5-6 and TRBJ1-1, the full variable domain reads DAGVTQSPTHLIKTRGQQVTLRCSPKSGHDTVSWYQQALGQGPQFIFQYYEEEERQRGNFPDRFSGHQFPNYSSELNVNALLLGDSALYLCASSKRTSWNTEAFFGQGTRLTVV.

The chain links TRBV18 to TRBJ1-1; D not certain. V dropped 1 base and J dropped 0 bases, with 12 bases sitting between them. The CDR3 runs to 16 residues. The germline V gene has CDR1 KGHSH and CDR2 LQKENI. CDR3 residues: CASSPRGGPMNTEAFF. The CDR3 DNA sequence: TGTGCCAGCTCACCACGGGGAGGGCCCATGAACACTGAAGCTTTCTTT.

The chain combines TRBV6-5 with TRBJ1-6; a possible D gene is TRBD1 (6 bases). V lost 8 bases to trimming and J lost 7 bases, with 18 bases between them. Germline CDR1 MNHEY, CDR2 SVGAGI. The CDR3 has 15 amino acids. The CDR3 sequence is CASFQNRAANSPLHF. Written as DNA, the CDR3 is TGTGCCAGCTTCCAAAACAGGGCGGCAAATTCACCCCTCCACTTT.

V is TRBV18 and J is TRBJ1-1; D remains ambiguous. Germline CDR1 reads KGHSH; CDR2 reads LQKENI. The CDR3 spans 13 residues. The ends were cut back, 2 bases at V and 8 bases at J, with 12 bases in the middle. The CDR3 sequence: CASSPFGEIEAFF. CDR3 nucleotide sequence: TGTGCCAGCTCACCATTTGGGGAAATAGAAGCTTTCTTT.

This chain links TRBV5-1 with TRBJ1-1, with D tentatively TRBD1 (5 bases). CDR3 length equals 16 residues. Germline loops: CDR1 SGHRS, CDR2 YFSETQ. The ends were cut back, 0 bases at V and 1 base at J, with 13 bases in the middle. CDR3 nucleotides: TGCGCCAGCAGCTTGGTAGGTACAGGTCAGAACACTGAAGCTTTCTTT. Its translation: CASSLVGTGQNTEAFF.

The J gene is TRBJ2-5, the V gene TRBV6-2 or TRBV6-3; 8 bases agree with TRBD1. The CDR3 sequence is 15 residues long. The V gene's germline CDR1 is MNHEY and CDR2 SVGEGT. The V and J ends lost 5 bases and 2 bases, in that order; junction bases with no gene match: 7. The CDR3 sequence is CASSGRTGWQETQYF. For the CDR3, the DNA is TGTGCCAGCAGTGGACGGACAGGGTGGCAAGAGACCCAGTACTTC.

The genes are TRBV3-1 (or the pseudogene TRBV3-2) and TRBJ1-1; D call uncertain. Deletions cut 8 bases from V and 6 bases from J, with 22 bases between. Looked up from germline, CDR1 is LGHDT and CDR2 is YNNKEL (reference sequence). The CDR3 extends over 15 amino acids. For the CDR3, the DNA is TGTGCCAGCCAATCTTCAGCCCAAGAGCGCTCTGAAGCTTTCTTT. Protein: CASQSSAQERSEAFF.

The rearrangement uses TRBV5-1 and TRBJ2-5, with 10 bases matching TRBD1. Germline V CDR1 and CDR2: SGHRS, YFSETQ. The V gene end was trimmed by 4 bases and the J gene end by 7 bases; junction bases not matched to a gene: 7. This CDR3 has 14 amino acids. The CDR3, as DNA: TGCGCCAGCAGCCAAGGGACAGGGGATGCGACCCAGTACTTC. Encoded protein: CASSQGTGDATQYF.

V is TRBV9 and J is TRBJ2-1; tentative D call: TRBD2 (7 bases). This CDR3 comprises 17 residues. Germline CDR1 reads SGDLS; CDR2 reads YYNGEE. Trimming shortened V by 1 base and J by 5 bases, and 19 bases separated the two germline ends. CDR3 DNA sequence: TGTGCCAGCAGCGTAACCCCATGGGGGGGCGGGAACAATGAGCAGTTCTTC. Protein product: CASSVTPWGGGNNEQFF.

J is TRBJ2-7 and V is TRBV5-4; D is perhaps TRBD1 (5 bases). With 1 base removed from V and 7 bases from J, the gap between germline ends came to 12 bases. The CDR3 is made up of 13 amino acids. Per germline, CDR1 SGHNT and CDR2 YYREEE (reference sequence). CDR3 amino acids: CASSLQNKGEQYF. The DNA of the CDR3 is TGTGCCAGCAGCTTGCAGAACAAGGGGGAGCAGTACTTC.

The chain combines TRBV7-9 with TRBJ2-7, with D uncertain. This CDR3 comprises 13 residues. CDR1 SEHNR and CDR2 FQNEAQ come from the germline V gene (reference sequence). The germline V and J ends were trimmed by 1 base and 2 bases, with 6 bases remaining between them. The CDR3 bases are TGTGCCAGCAGCTTAGACAGTCCCTACGAGCAGTACTTC. Translated, it gives CASSLDSPYEQYF. Together with reference TRBV7-9 and TRBJ2-7, the CDR3 gives the full variable domain: DTGVSQNPRHKITKRGQNVTFRCDPISEHNRLYWYRQTLGQGPEFLTYFQNEAQLEKSRLLSDRFSAERPKGSFSTLEIQRTEQGDSAMYLCASSLDSPYEQYFGPGTRLTVT.

The chain joins TRBV5-5 to TRBJ1-1; D gene uncertain. The CDR3 totals 14 residues. Germline-derived CDR1 and CDR2 are SGHKS and YYEKEE (reference sequence). The V end was cut by 4 bases, the J end by 1 base, with 11 bases between. The CDR3 DNA reads as TGTGCCAGCAGCCGAGGAATCCGGAACACTGAAGCTTTCTTT. This codes for CASSRGIRNTEAFF.

The genes are TRBV7-2 and TRBJ2-5; no firm D call. V was cut by 6 bases and J by 2 bases, with 16 bases left in between. The CDR3 length is 15 residues. Germline lookup yields CDR1 SGHTA and CDR2 FQGNSA. CDR3 DNA: TGTGCCAGCAGTCAAAGAGAAAATCTACAAGAGACCCAGTACTTC. This gives the protein CASSQRENLQETQYF.

This clone occurred a few times. This chain links TRBV27 with TRBJ2-7, with D tentatively TRBD2 (6 bases). CDR1 and CDR2 from the germline V gene are MNHEY and SMNVEV (reference sequence). This CDR3 is built from 14 residues. The DNA of the CDR3 is TGTGTCCCCAAACGGAGCCGACTAGTCCACGAGCAGTACTTC. Its translation is CVPKRSRLVHEQYF.